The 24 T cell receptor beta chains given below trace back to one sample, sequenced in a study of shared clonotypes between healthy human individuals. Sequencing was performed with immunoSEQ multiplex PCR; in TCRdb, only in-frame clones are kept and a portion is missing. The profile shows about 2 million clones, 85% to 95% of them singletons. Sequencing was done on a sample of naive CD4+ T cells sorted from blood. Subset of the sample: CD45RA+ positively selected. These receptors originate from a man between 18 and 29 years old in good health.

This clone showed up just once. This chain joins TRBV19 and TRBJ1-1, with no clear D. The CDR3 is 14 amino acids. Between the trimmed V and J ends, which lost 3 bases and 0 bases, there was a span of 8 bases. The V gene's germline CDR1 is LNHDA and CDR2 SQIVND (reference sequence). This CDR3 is CASSMAQLNTEAFF. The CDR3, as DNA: TGTGCCAGTAGTATGGCCCAGCTGAACACTGAAGCTTTCTTT.

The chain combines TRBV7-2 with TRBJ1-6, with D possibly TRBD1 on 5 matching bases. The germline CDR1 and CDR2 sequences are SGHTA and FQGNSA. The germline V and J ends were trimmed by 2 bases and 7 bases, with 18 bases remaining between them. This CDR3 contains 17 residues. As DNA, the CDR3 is TGTGCCAGCAGCTTATATTTCCCTCCACAGGCAAATTCACCCCTCCACTTT. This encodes CASSLYFPPQANSPLHF.

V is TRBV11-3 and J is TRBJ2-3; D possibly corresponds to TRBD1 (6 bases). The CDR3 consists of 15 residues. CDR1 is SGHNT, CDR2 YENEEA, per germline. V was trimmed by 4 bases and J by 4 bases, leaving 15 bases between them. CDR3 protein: CASSSRDKNSDTQYF. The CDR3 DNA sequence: TGTGCCAGCAGCTCCCGGGACAAGAACTCAGATACGCAGTATTTT.

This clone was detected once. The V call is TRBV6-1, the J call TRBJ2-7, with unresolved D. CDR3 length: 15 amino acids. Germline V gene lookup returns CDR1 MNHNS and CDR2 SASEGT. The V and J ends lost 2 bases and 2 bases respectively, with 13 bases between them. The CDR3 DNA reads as TGTGCCAGCAGTGAAAGTAACCTAGGTCCCTACGAGCAGTACTTC. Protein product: CASSESNLGPYEQYF.

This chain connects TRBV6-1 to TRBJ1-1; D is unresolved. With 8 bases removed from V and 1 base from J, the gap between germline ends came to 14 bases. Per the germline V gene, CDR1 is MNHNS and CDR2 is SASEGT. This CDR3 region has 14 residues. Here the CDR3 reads CASRHAHQNTEAFF. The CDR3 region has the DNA TGTGCCAGCCGGCACGCACATCAGAACACTGAAGCTTTCTTT.

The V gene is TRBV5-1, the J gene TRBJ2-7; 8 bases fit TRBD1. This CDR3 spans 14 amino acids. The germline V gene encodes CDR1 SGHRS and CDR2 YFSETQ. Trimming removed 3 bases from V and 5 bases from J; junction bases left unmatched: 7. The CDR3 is CASSYGQGPNEQYF. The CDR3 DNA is TGCGCCAGCAGCTATGGACAGGGCCCCAACGAGCAGTACTTC.

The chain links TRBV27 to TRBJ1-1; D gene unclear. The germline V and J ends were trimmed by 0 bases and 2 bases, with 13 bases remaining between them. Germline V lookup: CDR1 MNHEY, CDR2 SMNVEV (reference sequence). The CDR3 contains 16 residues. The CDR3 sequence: CASSLSRWAGNTEAFF. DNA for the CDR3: TGTGCCAGCAGTTTATCGAGATGGGCAGGCAACACTGAAGCTTTCTTT.

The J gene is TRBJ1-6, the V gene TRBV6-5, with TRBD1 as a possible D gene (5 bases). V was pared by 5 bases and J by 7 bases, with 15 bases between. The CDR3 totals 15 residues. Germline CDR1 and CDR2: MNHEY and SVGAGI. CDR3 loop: CASSGGATGNSPLHF. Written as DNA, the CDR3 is TGTGCCAGCAGTGGAGGGGCCACGGGAAATTCACCCCTCCACTTT.

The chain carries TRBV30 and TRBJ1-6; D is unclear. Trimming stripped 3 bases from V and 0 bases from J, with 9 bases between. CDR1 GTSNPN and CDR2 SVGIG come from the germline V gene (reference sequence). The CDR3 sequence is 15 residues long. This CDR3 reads CAWRDGNSYNSPLHF. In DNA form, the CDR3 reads TGTGCCTGGAGAGACGGAAACTCCTATAATTCACCCCTCCACTTT.

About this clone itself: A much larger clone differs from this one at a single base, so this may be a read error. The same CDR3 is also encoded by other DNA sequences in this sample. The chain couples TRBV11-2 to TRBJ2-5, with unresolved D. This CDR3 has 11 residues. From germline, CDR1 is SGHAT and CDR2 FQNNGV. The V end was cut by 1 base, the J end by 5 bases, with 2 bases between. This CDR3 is CASSLGETQYF. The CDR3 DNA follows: TGTGCCAGCAGCTTAGGCGAGACCCAGTACTTC.

CDR3 nucleotides: TGTGCCAGCAGGGCAGACAGCTATGTCCCTGAAGCTTTCTTT. Amino acid sequence: CASRADSYVPEAFF. V and J are TRBV7-2 and TRBJ1-1, with D tentatively TRBD1 (5 bases). Deletions cut 6 bases from V and 6 bases from J, with 17 bases between. This CDR3 has 14 amino acids. CDR1 is SGHTA and CDR2 is FQGNSA in the germline V gene.

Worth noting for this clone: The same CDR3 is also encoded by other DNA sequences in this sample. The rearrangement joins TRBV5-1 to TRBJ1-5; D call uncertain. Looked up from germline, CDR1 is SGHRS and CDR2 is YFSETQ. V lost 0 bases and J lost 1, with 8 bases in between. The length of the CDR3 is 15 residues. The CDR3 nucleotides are TGCGCCAGCAGCTTGGAGGGAACCAGCAATCAGCCCCAGCATTTT. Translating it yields CASSLEGTSNQPQHF.

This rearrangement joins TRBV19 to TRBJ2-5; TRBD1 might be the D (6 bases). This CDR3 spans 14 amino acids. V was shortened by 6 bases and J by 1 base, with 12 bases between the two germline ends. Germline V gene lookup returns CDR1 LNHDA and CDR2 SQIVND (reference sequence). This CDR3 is CASSQTGTQETQYF. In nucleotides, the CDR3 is TGTGCCAGTAGCCAGACAGGAACCCAAGAGACCCAGTACTTC.

CDR3 residues: CASSAPGGADTQYF. The CDR3 nucleotides read TGTGCCAGCTCCGCGCCCGGGGGCGCAGATACGCAGTATTTT. This chain uses TRBV18 with TRBJ2-3; D is perhaps TRBD1 or TRBD2 (6 bases each). The CDR3 is 14 amino acids. Looked up from germline, CDR1 is KGHSH and CDR2 is LQKENI. The V and J ends lost 6 bases and 4 bases respectively, with 14 bases between them.

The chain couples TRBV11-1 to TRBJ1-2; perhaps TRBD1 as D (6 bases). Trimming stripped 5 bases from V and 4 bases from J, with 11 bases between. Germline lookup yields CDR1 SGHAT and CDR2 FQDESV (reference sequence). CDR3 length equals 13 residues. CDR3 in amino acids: CASSEGGGYGYTF. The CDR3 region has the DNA TGTGCCAGCAGCGAGGGGGGTGGCTATGGCTACACCTTC.

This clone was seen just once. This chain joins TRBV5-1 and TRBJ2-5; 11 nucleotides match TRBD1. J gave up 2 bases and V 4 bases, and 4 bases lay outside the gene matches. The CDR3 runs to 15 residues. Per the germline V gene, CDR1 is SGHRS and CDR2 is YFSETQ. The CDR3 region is CASSAGTGGQETQYF. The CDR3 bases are TGCGCCAGCAGCGCCGGGACAGGGGGACAAGAGACCCAGTACTTC.

CDR3 loop: CASSSGQVWEQYF. In DNA form, the CDR3 reads TGTGCCAGCTCTTCGGGACAGGTTTGGGAGCAGTACTTC. J is TRBJ2-7 and V is TRBV18; 8 bases are a match to TRBD1. V shed 6 bases and J 7 bases; nucleotides not matched to a gene: 8. Germline loops: CDR1 KGHSH, CDR2 LQKENI. The CDR3 has 13 residues.

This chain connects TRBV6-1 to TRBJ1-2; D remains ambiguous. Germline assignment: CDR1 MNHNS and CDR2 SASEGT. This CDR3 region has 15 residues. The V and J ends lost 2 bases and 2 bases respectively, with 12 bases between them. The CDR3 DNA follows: TGTGCCAGCAGTGAACTCTTAGGAGGGAACTATGGCTACACCTTC. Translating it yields CASSELLGGNYGYTF.

The CDR3 reads CASSLVRQIQETQYF. CDR3 coding DNA: TGTGCCAGCAGCTTGGTACGGCAGATTCAAGAGACCCAGTACTTC. This chain uses TRBV5-6 with TRBJ2-5; D unclear. Trimming pared 0 bases from V and 2 bases from J, leaving 11 bases between. The CDR3 length is 15 residues. CDR1 and CDR2 from the germline V gene are SGHDT and YYEEEE. The whole variable domain, remainder taken from reference TRBV5-6 and TRBJ2-5, is DAGVTQSPTHLIKTRGQQVTLRCSPKSGHDTVSWYQQALGQGPQFIFQYYEEEERQRGNFPDRFSGHQFPNYSSELNVNALLLGDSALYLCASSLVRQIQETQYFGPGTRLLVL.

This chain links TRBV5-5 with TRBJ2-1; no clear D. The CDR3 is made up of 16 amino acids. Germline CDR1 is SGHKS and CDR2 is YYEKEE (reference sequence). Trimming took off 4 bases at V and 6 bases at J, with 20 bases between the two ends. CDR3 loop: CASSRFGLGTANEQFF. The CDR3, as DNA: TGTGCCAGCAGCCGATTCGGTCTCGGTACGGCCAATGAGCAGTTCTTC. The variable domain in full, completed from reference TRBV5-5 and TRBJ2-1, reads DAGVTQSPTHLIKTRGQQVTLRCSPISGHKSVSWYQQVLGQGPQFIFQYYEKEERGRGNFPDRFSARQFPNYSSELNVNALLLGDSALYLCASSRFGLGTANEQFFGPGTRLTVL.

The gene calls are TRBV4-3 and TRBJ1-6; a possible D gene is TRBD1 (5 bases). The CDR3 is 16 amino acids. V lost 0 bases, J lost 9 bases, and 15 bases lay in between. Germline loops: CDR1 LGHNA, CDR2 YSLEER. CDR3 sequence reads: CASSQDSTVSGSPLHF. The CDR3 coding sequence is TGCGCCAGCAGCCAAGATTCGACAGTGAGTGGTTCACCCCTCCACTTT.

In DNA, the CDR3 is TGTGCCAGCAGTTTACGGAACTCGGACACTGAAGCTTTCTTT. It specifies CASSLRNSDTEAFF. The chain carries TRBV6-1 and TRBJ1-1; no reliable D call. This CDR3 has 14 amino acids. CDR1 is MNHNS and CDR2 is SASEGT in the germline V gene. Trimming took 5 bases from V and 3 from J, leaving 13 bases between them.

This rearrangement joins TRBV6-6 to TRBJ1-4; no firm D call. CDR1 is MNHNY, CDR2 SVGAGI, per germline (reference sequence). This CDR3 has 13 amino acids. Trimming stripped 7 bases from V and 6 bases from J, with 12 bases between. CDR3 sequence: CASNGNYDEKLFF. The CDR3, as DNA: TGTGCCAGCAACGGCAACTACGATGAAAAACTGTTTTTT.

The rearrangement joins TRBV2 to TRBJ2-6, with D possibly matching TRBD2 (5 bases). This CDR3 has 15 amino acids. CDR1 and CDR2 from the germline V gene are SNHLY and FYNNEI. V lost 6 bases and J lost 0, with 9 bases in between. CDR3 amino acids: CASRGVSSGANVLTF. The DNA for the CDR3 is TGTGCCAGCAGGGGAGTGAGCTCTGGGGCCAACGTCCTGACTTTC.